Listed here are 32 T cell receptor beta chains from one sample, sequenced in a study of molecular identifiers for immune sequencing clone quantification. TCRdb passed the PCR reads through MiXCR, listing each CDR3 protein once. The sample consists of around 86,000 distinct CDR3 sequences, roughly 20% of them appearing once. Sequencing was performed on naive CD8+ T cells from blood, with Jurkat cell RNA spiked in. Documented subset: FACS-sorted CD8+CD4-CCR7+CD45RA+ naive T cells. These TCRs come from a human donor in good health. Some libraries in this study had Jurkat cell RNA spiked in.

A remark on this clonotype: This sequence may be a read error, since a much larger clone differs from it by one base. The V call is TRBV27, the J call TRBJ2-3; D gene uncertain. Trimming shortened V by 7 bases and J by 7 bases, and 15 bases separated the two germline ends. Germline assignment: CDR1 MNHEY and CDR2 SMNVEV (reference sequence). The CDR3 contains 13 residues. DNA of the CDR3: TGTGCCAGCATCTCCCAGCTTGGAAATACGCAGTATTTT. It yields the protein CASISQLGNTQYF.

This clonotype was seen more than once but under ten times. The rearrangement joins TRBV24-1 to TRBJ2-7, with TRBD2 matching 12 bases. The CDR3 has 16 residues. The germline V gene has CDR1 KGHDR and CDR2 SFDVKD. V gave up 4 bases and J gave up 3 bases; unmatched junction bases: 6. The CDR3 loop reads CATSDSRLAGDYEQYF. For the CDR3, the DNA is TGTGCCACCAGTGACTCGAGACTAGCGGGAGACTACGAGCAGTACTTC.

The sample holds many counts of this clonotype. The rearrangement uses TRBV6-5 and TRBJ1-1, with a tentative D call TRBD1 (6 bases). This CDR3 has 13 residues. Germline V gene sequence: CDR1 MNHEY, CDR2 SVGAGI. V gave up 6 bases and J gave up 3 bases, with 11 bases separating them. The CDR3 reads CASSEQGDTEAFF. CDR3 nucleotide sequence: TGTGCCAGCAGCGAACAGGGAGACACTGAAGCTTTCTTT.

This clonotype was observed many times. The V and J genes are TRBV4-3 and TRBJ2-1; no reliable D call. CDR3 length equals 17 residues. Germline-derived CDR1 and CDR2 are LGHNA and YSLEER. V gave up 0 bases and J gave up 3 bases, with 15 bases separating them. As DNA, the CDR3 is TGCGCCAGCAGCCAAGATTACGGCAGCGCGATCTACAATGAGCAGTTCTTC. Protein product: CASSQDYGSAIYNEQFF.

This clonotype was observed many times. The chain joins TRBV20-1 to TRBJ2-1; possible D gene TRBD2, 5 bases. Germline CDR1 and CDR2: DFQATT and SNEGSKA (reference sequence). Trimming pared 1 base from V and 3 bases from J, leaving 7 bases between. This CDR3 has 13 residues. This CDR3 is CSARAGFYNEQFF. The CDR3 DNA sequence: TGCAGTGCTAGAGCGGGGTTCTACAATGAGCAGTTCTTC.

This clonotype was recorded at least ten times. This sequence joins TRBV19 and TRBJ2-1; D remains ambiguous. The CDR3 covers 14 residues. Germline V CDR1 and CDR2: LNHDA, SQIVND (reference sequence). The V gene lost 7 bases and the J gene lost 1 base, with 11 bases spanning the gap. The CDR3 region has the DNA TGTGCCAGTAAGGGCAGCCCTTCCTACAATGAGCAGTTCTTC. Encoded protein: CASKGSPSYNEQFF.

A few counts support this clonotype. This clone may be a read error of a much larger clone one base away. This chain links TRBV4-1 with TRBJ2-3, with 8 bases that match TRBD2. Germline V gives CDR1 MGHRA, CDR2 YSYEKL. The CDR3 spans 17 residues. J was trimmed by 8 bases and V by 3 bases; bases with no gene match: 16. The CDR3, as DNA: TGCGCCAGCAGCCATTATGCGGAACGGGGGGGCCTGGGTACGCAGTATTTT. It specifies CASSHYAERGGLGTQYF.

On this clonotype itself: A much larger clone lies one base from this, so it may be a read error. The chain recombines TRBV12-3 or TRBV12-4 with TRBJ1-3; no clear D. This CDR3 has 11 residues. In DNA, the CDR3 is TGTGCCTGCAGAAAGGAGGTCACCATATATTTT. Translation: CACRKEVTIYF.

This clonotype showed up many times. V and J are TRBV7-9 and TRBJ1-1; possible D gene TRBD1, 6 bases. V lost 4 bases and J 3 bases, leaving 18 bases between the germline ends. The CDR3 is made up of 16 amino acids. In germline, CDR1 is SEHNR, CDR2 FQNEAQ (reference sequence). The CDR3 DNA reads TGTGCCAGCAGCTCTGGCCAGACGGACAGTTACACTGAAGCTTTCTTT. This codes for CASSSGQTDSYTEAFF.

Ten or more counts support this clonotype. Here the CDR3 DNA reads TGTGCCAGCAGTTTACTAGCGCCGTCCGATACGCAGTATTTT. This sequence encodes CASSLLAPSDTQYF. This sequence joins TRBV27 and TRBJ2-3; TRBD2 is a possible D gene (6 bases). The CDR3 sequence is 14 residues long. V was pared by 2 bases and J by 6 bases, with 12 bases between. The V gene's germline CDR1 is MNHEY and CDR2 SMNVEV (reference sequence).

V is TRBV6-2 or TRBV6-3 and J is TRBJ2-2; D possibly corresponds to TRBD1 (5 bases). Between the trimmed V and J ends, which lost 6 bases and 4 bases, there was a span of 15 bases. From germline, CDR1 is MNHEY and CDR2 SVGEGT. This CDR3 comprises 15 residues. The CDR3: CASSTTDRPTGELFF. The CDR3 DNA is TGTGCCAGCAGCACGACTGACAGACCCACCGGGGAGCTGTTTTTT.

This clonotype came up many times. V usage is TRBV2 and J usage is TRBJ2-7; 12 bases map to TRBD2. This CDR3 is built from 15 residues. The germline gives CDR1 SNHLY, CDR2 FYNNEI. The V gene end was trimmed by 6 bases and the J gene end by 0 bases; junction bases not matched to a gene: 3. The CDR3 nucleotides are TGTGCCAGCAGGATGACTAGCGGGGGCTCCTACGAGCAGTACTTC. This encodes CASRMTSGGSYEQYF.

This clonotype has at least ten counts. This chain connects TRBV5-1 to TRBJ2-3; TRBD1 aligns across 10 bases. The CDR3 spans 15 residues. V was pared by 5 bases and J by 6 bases, with 9 bases of the junction left unmatched. Germline CDR1 SGHRS, CDR2 YFSETQ. CDR3 loop: CASSPTGGRSDTQYF. The CDR3 DNA reads as TGCGCCAGCAGTCCGACAGGGGGCAGGTCGGATACGCAGTATTTT.

V is TRBV10-3 and J is TRBJ2-7; TRBD2 matches at 9 bases. CDR1 ENHRY and CDR2 SYGVKD come from the germline V gene. The ends lost 2 bases at V and 4 bases at J; junction bases unmatched: 12. This CDR3 region has 17 residues. The CDR3 reads CAISEPSLAGASYEQYF. The CDR3 region has the DNA TGTGCCATCAGTGAGCCCTCCTTAGCGGGAGCTTCTTACGAGCAGTACTTC.

At least ten counts were recorded for this clonotype. The rearrangement links TRBV6-5 to TRBJ1-1, with D uncertain. CDR3 length equals 14 residues. The V gene lost 2 bases and the J gene lost 1 base, with 8 bases spanning the gap. CDR1 and CDR2 (germline): MNHEY, SVGAGI. The CDR3 loop is CASSYAETNTEAFF. The CDR3 DNA sequence: TGTGCCAGCAGTTACGCGGAAACGAACACTGAAGCTTTCTTT.

The V call is TRBV6-2 or TRBV6-3, the J call TRBJ2-5, with D hard to call. This CDR3 spans 13 amino acids. The germline V gene encodes CDR1 MNHEY and CDR2 SVGEGT. Trimming took 0 bases from V and 4 from J, leaving 6 bases between them. DNA of the CDR3: TGTGCCAGCAGTTACTCTCGCGGAGAGACCCAGTACTTC. Its translation is CASSYSRGETQYF.

This clonotype was detected many times. The chain uses TRBV4-3 and TRBJ2-7; 11 bases align to TRBD1. The CDR3 totals 15 residues. V trimming: 1 base; J trimming: 5 bases; junction bases outside the gene matches: 4. Germline CDR1 and CDR2: LGHNA and YSLEER. The CDR3 region is CASSQGAGQGDEQYF. DNA of the CDR3: TGCGCCAGCAGCCAAGGGGCGGGACAGGGGGACGAGCAGTACTTC.

The V and J genes are TRBV7-6 and TRBJ2-1; TRBD1 matches at 7 bases. V shed 5 bases, J shed 8 bases, and the junction held 6 bases outside the gene matches. The CDR3 totals 13 residues. Germline values: CDR1 SGHVS, CDR2 FNYEAQ. In nucleotides, the CDR3 is TGTGCCAGCAGCCCCCAGACAGGGTATGAGCAGTTCTTC. It translates to CASSPQTGYEQFF.

At least ten counts were recorded for this clonotype. The gene calls are TRBV5-1 and TRBJ2-1; 10 bases are shared with TRBD2. V lost 0 bases, J lost 4 bases, and 7 bases stayed unmatched. CDR1 and CDR2 from the germline V gene are SGHRS and YFSETQ. There are 17 residues in the CDR3. The CDR3 protein is CASSLETSGKLYNEQFF. The CDR3 nucleotides are TGCGCCAGCAGCTTGGAAACTAGCGGGAAACTTTACAATGAGCAGTTCTTC.

With respect to this clonotype: This may be a read error: a much more frequent sequence differs by one nucleotide. The V and J genes are TRBV27 and TRBJ1-5; D is unresolved. V was clipped by 4 bases and J by 5 bases, with 12 bases between them. The CDR3 runs to 14 residues. Per the germline V gene, CDR1 is MNHEY and CDR2 is SMNVEV (reference sequence). DNA for the CDR3: TGTGCCAGCAGTTCTCGGGCTGCTTATCAGCCCCAGCATTTT. Translating gives CASSSRAAYQPQHF.

This clonotype was seen ten or more times. The chain combines TRBV30 with TRBJ2-6; D ambiguous. Trimming cost V 0 bases and J 0 bases, with 6 bases left between them. This CDR3 contains 15 residues. Germline V gene sequence: CDR1 GTSNPN, CDR2 SVGIG (reference sequence). CDR3 residues: CAWSVWGSGANVLTF. The CDR3 DNA reads TGTGCCTGGAGTGTATGGGGCTCTGGGGCCAACGTCCTGACTTTC. The entire variable domain, with the rest obtained from reference TRBV30 and TRBJ2-6, is as follows: SQTIHQWPATLVQPVGSPLSLECTVEGTSNPNLYWYRQAAGRGLQLLFYSVGIGQISSEVPQNLSASRPQDRQFILSSKKLLLSDSGFYLCAWSVWGSGANVLTFGAGSRLTVL.

The chain combines TRBV28 with TRBJ2-1; D is undetermined. This CDR3 region has 13 residues. Per germline, CDR1 MDHEN and CDR2 SYDVKM. Trimming left V 7 bases short and J 7 bases short, with 14 bases between. CDR3 sequence: CASTLGWGNEQFF. The CDR3 DNA sequence: TGTGCCAGCACCCTAGGGTGGGGAAATGAGCAGTTCTTC.

Regarding this clonotype: This may arise from a read error, as a much more abundant clone is one base away. V is TRBV20-1 and J is TRBJ1-1; a possible D gene is TRBD1 (6 bases). The germline V gene encodes CDR1 DFQATT and CDR2 SNEGSKA (reference sequence). CDR3 size: 11 residues. The CDR3 region is CSAHTGAEALF. CDR3 nucleotide sequence: TGCAGTGCTCATACGGGGGCTGAAGCTCTCTTT.

This clonotype was picked up a small number of times. The J gene is TRBJ1-2, the V gene TRBV3-1; D is ambiguous. The germline CDR1 and CDR2 sequences are LGHDT and YNNKEL (reference sequence). Trimming took off 0 bases at V and 2 bases at J, with 19 bases between the two ends. The CDR3 loop spans 18 amino acids. The CDR3 protein is CASSQERKRTEPNYGYTF. The CDR3 nucleotides are TGTGCCAGCAGCCAAGAAAGGAAGCGAACAGAACCCAACTATGGCTACACCTTC. Together with reference TRBV3-1 and TRBJ1-2, the CDR3 gives the full variable domain: DTAVSQTPKYLVTQMGNDKSIKCEQNLGHDTMYWYKQDSKKFLKIMFSYNNKELIINETVPNRFSPKSPDKAHLNLHINSLELGDSAVYFCASSQERKRTEPNYGYTFGSGTRLTVV.

This clonotype was seen ten or more times. The chain recombines TRBV29-1 with TRBJ1-4; perhaps TRBD1 as D (5 bases). CDR1 and CDR2 from the germline V gene are SQVTM and ANQGSEA. This CDR3 comprises 12 residues. V dropped 6 bases and J dropped 7 bases, with 12 bases sitting between them. CDR3 loop: CSVPGTGEKLFF. DNA for the CDR3: TGCAGCGTACCCGGGACGGGTGAAAAACTGTTTTTT.

This rearrangement joins TRBV30 to TRBJ2-2; no definite D call. Germline CDR1 and CDR2: GTSNPN and SVGIG (reference sequence). V was pared by 1 base and J by 4 bases, with 7 bases between. This CDR3 comprises 13 residues. CDR3 nucleotide sequence: TGTGCCTGGAGTGCACTGTTCACCGGGGAGCTGTTTTTT. Residues: CAWSALFTGELFF.

This clonotype turned up a few times. The junction departs from the called germline gene at one end, perhaps through a read error. The chain has TRBV30 and TRBJ1-2; 9 nucleotides match TRBD1. The CDR3 contains 15 residues. The germline gives CDR1 GTSNPN, CDR2 SVGIG (reference sequence). The CDR3 DNA reads TGTGCCTGGAGAGATACATGGGACAGGGAGAATGGCTACGCCTTC. Protein sequence: CAWRDTWDRENGYAF.

This clonotype was counted at least ten times. This chain connects TRBV19 to TRBJ2-3; D gene unclear. Looked up from germline, CDR1 is LNHDA and CDR2 is SQIVND (reference sequence). V was trimmed by 5 bases and J by 0 bases, leaving 12 bases between them. The CDR3 has 15 amino acids. In DNA form, the CDR3 reads TGTGCCAGTAGTCTACGGCAGTTTAGCACAGATACGCAGTATTTT. Translating it yields CASSLRQFSTDTQYF. The full variable domain, rest sourced from reference TRBV19 and TRBJ2-3, is DGGITQSPKYLFRKEGQNVTLSCEQNLNHDAMYWYRQDPGQGLRLIYYSQIVNDFQKGDIAEGYSVSREKKESFPLTVTSAQKNPTAFYLCASSLRQFSTDTQYFGPGTRLTVL.

This clonotype was detected many times. The chain recombines TRBV27 with TRBJ2-3; the D gene is possibly TRBD1 (6 bases). V was clipped by 2 bases and J by 1 base, with 16 bases between them. CDR3 length: 17 amino acids. Germline CDR1 MNHEY, CDR2 SMNVEV (reference sequence). The CDR3 sequence is CASSLIGVQGGTDTQYF. CDR3 nucleotides: TGTGCCAGCAGTTTAATAGGAGTACAGGGCGGCACAGATACGCAGTATTTT.

This clonotype was recorded at least ten times. This chain uses TRBV18 with TRBJ2-3; D remains ambiguous. V shed 3 bases and J shed 2 bases, with 9 bases lying between them. The CDR3 length is 14 residues. CDR1 KGHSH and CDR2 LQKENI come from the germline V gene. The CDR3 DNA sequence: TGTGCCAGCTCACCGGAAGATTTCACAGATACGCAGTATTTT. It specifies CASSPEDFTDTQYF.

There are many counts of this clonotype. This chain connects TRBV9 to TRBJ1-1; no firm D call. This CDR3 spans 14 amino acids. In germline, CDR1 is SGDLS, CDR2 YYNGEE. V was cut by 1 base and J by 3 bases, with 10 bases left in between. Here the CDR3 DNA reads TGTGCCAGCAGCGTAACGGGTATGGACACTGAAGCTTTCTTT. Its protein product is CASSVTGMDTEAFF.

Points on this clonotype: The junction shows a germline mismatch at one end, possibly a read error. The chain recombines TRBV19 with TRBJ1-5; D not resolved. The CDR3 totals 13 residues. In germline, CDR1 is LNHDA, CDR2 SQIVND (reference sequence). CDR3 DNA: TGTGCCAGTAGTCCGGGCGGCAATCAGCCCCCGCATTTT. Encoded protein: CASSPGGNQPPHF.